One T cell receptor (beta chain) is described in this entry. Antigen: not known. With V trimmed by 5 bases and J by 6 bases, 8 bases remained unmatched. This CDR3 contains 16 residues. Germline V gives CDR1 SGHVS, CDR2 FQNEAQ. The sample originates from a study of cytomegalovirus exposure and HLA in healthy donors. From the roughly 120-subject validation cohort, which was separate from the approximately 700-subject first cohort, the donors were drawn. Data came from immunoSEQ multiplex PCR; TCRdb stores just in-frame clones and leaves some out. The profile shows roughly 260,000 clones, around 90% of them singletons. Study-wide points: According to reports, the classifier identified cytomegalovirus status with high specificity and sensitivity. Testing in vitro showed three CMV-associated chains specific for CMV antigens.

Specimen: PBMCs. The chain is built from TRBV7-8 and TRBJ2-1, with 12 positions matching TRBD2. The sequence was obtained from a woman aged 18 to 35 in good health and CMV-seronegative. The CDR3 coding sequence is TGTGCCAGCAGCCCCAGGCTAGCGGGGGGGACCAATGAGCAGTTCTTC. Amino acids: CASSPRLAGGTNEQFF.